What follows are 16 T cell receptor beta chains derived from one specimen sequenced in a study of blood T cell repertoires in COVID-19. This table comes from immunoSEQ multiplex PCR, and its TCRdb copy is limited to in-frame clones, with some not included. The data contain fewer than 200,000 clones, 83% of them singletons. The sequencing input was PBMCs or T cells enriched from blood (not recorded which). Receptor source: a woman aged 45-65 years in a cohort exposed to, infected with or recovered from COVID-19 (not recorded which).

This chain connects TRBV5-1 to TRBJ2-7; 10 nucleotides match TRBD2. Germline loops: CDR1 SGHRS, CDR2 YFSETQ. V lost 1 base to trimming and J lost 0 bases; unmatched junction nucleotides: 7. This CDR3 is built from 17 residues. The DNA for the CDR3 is TGCGCCAGCAGCTTGCTACTAGCGGGGACGAGCTCCTACGAGCAGTACTTC. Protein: CASSLLLAGTSSYEQYF.

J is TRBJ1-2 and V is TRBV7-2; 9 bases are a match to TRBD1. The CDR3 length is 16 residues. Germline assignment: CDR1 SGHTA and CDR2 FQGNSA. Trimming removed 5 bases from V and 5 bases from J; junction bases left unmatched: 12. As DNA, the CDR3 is TGTGCCAGCAGCCCCGGACAGGGGACCCGTTTTTATGGCTACACCTTC. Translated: CASSPGQGTRFYGYTF.

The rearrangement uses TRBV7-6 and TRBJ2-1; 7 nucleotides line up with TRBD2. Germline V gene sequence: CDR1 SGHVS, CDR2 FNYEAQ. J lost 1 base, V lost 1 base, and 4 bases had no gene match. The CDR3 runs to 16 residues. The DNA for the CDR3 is TGTGCCAGCAGCTTAGGAGGGCGGGGGTCCTACAATGAGCAGTTCTTC. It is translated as CASSLGGRGSYNEQFF.

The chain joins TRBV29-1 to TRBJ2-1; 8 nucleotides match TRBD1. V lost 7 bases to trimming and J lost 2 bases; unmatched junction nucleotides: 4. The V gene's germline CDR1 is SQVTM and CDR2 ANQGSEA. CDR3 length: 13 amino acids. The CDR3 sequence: CSAQDRAYNEQFF. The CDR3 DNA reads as TGCAGCGCCCAGGACAGGGCCTACAATGAGCAGTTCTTC.

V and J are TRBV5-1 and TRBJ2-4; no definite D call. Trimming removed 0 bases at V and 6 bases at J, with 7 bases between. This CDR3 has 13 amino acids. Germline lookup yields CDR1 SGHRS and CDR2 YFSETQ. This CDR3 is CASSLGPGNIQYF. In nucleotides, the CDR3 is TGCGCCAGCAGCTTGGGGCCGGGAAACATTCAGTACTTC.

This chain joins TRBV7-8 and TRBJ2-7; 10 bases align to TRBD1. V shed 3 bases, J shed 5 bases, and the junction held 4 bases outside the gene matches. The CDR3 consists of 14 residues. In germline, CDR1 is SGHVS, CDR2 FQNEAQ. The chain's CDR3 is CASSFKGQGHEQYF. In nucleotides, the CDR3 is TGTGCCAGCAGCTTCAAGGGACAGGGGCACGAGCAGTACTTC.

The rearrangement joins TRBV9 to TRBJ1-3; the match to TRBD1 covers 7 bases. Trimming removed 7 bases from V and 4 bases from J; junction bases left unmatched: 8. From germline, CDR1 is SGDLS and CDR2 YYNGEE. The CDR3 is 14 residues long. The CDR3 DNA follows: TGTGCCAGCCGATCGGGGGACAGAGGAAACACCATATATTTT. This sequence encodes CASRSGDRGNTIYF.

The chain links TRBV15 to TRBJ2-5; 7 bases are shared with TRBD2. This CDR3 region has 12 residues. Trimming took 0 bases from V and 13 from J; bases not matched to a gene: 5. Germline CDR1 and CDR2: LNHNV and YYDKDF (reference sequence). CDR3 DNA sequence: TGTGCCACCAGCAGAGACGGGACTAACCGGTACTTC. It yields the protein CATSRDGTNRYF.

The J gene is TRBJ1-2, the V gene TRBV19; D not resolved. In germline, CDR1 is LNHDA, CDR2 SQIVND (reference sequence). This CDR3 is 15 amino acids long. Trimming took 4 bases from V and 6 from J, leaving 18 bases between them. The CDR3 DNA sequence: TGTGCCAGTAGTACACCGAACAGTTTCGGAAATGGCTACACCTTC. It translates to CASSTPNSFGNGYTF.

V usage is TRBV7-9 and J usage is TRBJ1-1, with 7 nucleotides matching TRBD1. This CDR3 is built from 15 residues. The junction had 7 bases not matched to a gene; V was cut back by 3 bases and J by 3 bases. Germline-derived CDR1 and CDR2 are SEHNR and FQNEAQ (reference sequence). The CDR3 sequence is CASSFYRGTDTEAFF. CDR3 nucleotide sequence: TGTGCCAGCAGCTTCTATCGGGGGACAGACACTGAAGCTTTCTTT. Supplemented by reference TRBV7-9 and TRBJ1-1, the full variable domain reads DTGVSQNPRHKITKRGQNVTFRCDPISEHNRLYWYRQTLGQGPEFLTYFQNEAQLEKSRLLSDRFSAERPKGSFSTLEIQRTEQGDSAMYLCASSFYRGTDTEAFFGQGTRLTVV.

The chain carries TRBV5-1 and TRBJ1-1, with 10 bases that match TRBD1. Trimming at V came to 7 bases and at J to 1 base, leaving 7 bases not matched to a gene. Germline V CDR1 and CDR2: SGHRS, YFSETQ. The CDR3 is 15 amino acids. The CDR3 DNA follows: TGCGCCAGCTCGGGACAGGGGCCGTCGAACACTGAAGCTTTCTTT. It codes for CASSGQGPSNTEAFF.

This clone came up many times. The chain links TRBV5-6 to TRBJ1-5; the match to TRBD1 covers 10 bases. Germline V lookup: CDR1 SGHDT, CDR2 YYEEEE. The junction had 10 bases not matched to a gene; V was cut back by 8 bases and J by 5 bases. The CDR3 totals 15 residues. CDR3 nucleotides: TGTGCCAGTAGTATGACAGGGGGCGAGTATCAGCCCCAGCATTTT. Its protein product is CASSMTGGEYQPQHF.

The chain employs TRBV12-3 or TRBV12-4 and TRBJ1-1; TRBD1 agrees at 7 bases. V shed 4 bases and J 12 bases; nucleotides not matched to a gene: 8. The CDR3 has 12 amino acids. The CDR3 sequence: CASSSRQGRSFF. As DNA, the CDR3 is TGTGCCAGCAGTTCCAGACAGGGTAGGTCTTTCTTT.

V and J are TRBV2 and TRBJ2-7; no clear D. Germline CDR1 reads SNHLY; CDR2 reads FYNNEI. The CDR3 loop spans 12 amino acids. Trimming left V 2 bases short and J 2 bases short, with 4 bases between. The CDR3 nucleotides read TGTGCCAGCAGTGAAAGCACCTACGAGCAGTACTTC. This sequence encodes CASSESTYEQYF. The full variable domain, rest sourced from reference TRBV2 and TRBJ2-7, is EPEVTQTPSHQVTQMGQEVILRCVPISNHLYFYWYRQILGQKVEFLVSFYNNEISEKSEIFDDQFSVERPDGSNFTLKIRSTKLEDSAMYFCASSESTYEQYFGPGTRLTVT.

The CDR3 loop is CASSFSDRTRTSGEQFF. The CDR3 region has the DNA TGTGCCAGCAGCTTCTCGGACAGGACTCGGACTAGCGGAGAGCAGTTCTTC. V is TRBV5-4 and J is TRBJ2-1; TRBD2 matches 10 bases. Germline assignment: CDR1 SGHNT and CDR2 YYREEE (reference sequence). CDR3 length: 17 amino acids. The V segment lost 2 bases and the J segment 10 bases; nucleotides outside the gene matches: 15.

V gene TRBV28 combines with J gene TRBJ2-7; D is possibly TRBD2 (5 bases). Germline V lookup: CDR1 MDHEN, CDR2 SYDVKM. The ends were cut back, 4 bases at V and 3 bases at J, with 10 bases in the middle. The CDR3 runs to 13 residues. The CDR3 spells CASSYGRGYEQYF. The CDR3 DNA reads TGTGCCAGCAGTTACGGACGGGGCTACGAGCAGTACTTC.